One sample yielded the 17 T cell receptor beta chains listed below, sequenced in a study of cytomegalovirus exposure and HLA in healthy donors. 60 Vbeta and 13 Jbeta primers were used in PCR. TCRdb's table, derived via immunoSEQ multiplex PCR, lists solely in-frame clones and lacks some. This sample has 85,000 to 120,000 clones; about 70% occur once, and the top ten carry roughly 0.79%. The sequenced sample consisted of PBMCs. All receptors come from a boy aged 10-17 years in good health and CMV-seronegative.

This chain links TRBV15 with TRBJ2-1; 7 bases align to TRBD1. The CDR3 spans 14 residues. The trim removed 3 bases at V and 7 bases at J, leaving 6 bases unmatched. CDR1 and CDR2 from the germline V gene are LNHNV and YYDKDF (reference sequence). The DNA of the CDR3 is TGTGCCACCAGCAGGGGAAGGGGGCGAAATGAGCAGTTCTTC. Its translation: CATSRGRGRNEQFF.

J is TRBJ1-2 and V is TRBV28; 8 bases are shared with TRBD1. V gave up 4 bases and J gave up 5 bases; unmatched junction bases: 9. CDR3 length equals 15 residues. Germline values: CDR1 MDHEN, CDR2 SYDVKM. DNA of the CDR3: TGTGCCAGCAGTTCGGTGGACAGGGACCTATATGGCTACACCTTC. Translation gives CASSSVDRDLYGYTF.

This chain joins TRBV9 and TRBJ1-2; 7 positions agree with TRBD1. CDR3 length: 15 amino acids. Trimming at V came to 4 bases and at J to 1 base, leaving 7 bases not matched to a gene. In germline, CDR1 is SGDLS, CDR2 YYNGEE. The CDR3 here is CASSPRGTDNYGYTF. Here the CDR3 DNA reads TGTGCCAGCAGCCCCCGCGGGACAGATAACTATGGCTACACCTTC.

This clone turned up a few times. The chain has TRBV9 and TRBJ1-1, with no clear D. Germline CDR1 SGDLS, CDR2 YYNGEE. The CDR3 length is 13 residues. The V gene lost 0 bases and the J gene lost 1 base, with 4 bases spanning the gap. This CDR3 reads CASSVGPNTEAFF. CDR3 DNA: TGTGCCAGCAGCGTAGGGCCGAACACTGAAGCTTTCTTT.

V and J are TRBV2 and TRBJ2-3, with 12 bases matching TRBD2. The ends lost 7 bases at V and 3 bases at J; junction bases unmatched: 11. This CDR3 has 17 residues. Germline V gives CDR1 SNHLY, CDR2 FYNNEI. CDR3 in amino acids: CASKRLAGGIKTDTQYF. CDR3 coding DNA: TGTGCCAGCAAGCGGCTAGCGGGGGGGATAAAGACAGATACGCAGTATTTT.

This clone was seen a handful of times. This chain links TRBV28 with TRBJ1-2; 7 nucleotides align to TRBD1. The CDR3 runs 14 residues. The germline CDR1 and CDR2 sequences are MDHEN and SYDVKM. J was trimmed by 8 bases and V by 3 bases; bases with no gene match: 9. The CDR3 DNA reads TGTGCCAGCAGTTTGCCCCTGGGACAGTCAGGCTACACCTTC. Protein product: CASSLPLGQSGYTF.

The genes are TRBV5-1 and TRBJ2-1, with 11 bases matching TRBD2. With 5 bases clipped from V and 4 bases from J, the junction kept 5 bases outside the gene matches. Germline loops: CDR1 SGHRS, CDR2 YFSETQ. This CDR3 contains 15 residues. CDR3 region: CASRAGLAVYNEQFF. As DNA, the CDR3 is TGCGCCAGCAGGGCGGGACTAGCGGTTTACAATGAGCAGTTCTTC.

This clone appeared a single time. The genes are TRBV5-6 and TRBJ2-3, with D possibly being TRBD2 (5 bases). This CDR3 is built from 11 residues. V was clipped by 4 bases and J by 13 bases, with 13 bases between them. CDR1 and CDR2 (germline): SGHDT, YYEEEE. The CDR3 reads CASSLGLAEYF. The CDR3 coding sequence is TGTGCCAGCAGCCTCGGACTGGCGGAGTATTTT.

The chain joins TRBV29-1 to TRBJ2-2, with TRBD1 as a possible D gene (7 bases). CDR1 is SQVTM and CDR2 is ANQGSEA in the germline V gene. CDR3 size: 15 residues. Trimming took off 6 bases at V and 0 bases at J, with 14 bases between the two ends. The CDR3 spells CSVYGGTANTGELFF. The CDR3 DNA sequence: TGCAGCGTCTATGGGGGGACAGCGAACACCGGGGAGCTGTTTTTT.

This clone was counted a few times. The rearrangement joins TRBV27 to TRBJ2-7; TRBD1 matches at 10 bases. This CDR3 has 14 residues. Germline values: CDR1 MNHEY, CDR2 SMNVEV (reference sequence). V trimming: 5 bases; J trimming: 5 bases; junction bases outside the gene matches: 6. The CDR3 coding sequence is TGTGCCAGCAGTCCAGGGACAGGGGCTCACGAGCAGTACTTC. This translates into CASSPGTGAHEQYF.

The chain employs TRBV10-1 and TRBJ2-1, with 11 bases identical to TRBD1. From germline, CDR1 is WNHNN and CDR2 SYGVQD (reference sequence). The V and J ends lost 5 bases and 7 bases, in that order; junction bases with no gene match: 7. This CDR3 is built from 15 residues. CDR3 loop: CASSNRDRGDNEQFF. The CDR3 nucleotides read TGCGCCAGCAGTAACCGGGACAGGGGGGATAATGAGCAGTTCTTC.

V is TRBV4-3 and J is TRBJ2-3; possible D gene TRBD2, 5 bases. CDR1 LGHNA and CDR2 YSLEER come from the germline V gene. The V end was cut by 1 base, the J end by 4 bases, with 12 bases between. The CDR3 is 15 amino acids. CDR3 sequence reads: CASSQALPRADTQYF. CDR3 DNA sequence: TGCGCCAGCAGCCAAGCTCTCCCGAGGGCAGATACGCAGTATTTT.

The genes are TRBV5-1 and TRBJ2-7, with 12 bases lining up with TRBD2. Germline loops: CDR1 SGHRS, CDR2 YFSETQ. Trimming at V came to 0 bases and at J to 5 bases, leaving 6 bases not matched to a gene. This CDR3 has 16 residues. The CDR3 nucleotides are TGCGCCAGCAGCTTGGAATCTAGCGGGGGGGCAAACGAGCAGTACTTC. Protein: CASSLESSGGANEQYF.

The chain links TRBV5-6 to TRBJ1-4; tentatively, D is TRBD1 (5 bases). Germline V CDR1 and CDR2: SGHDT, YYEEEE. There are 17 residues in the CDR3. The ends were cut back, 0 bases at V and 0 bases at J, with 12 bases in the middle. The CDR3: CASSLAMTVATNEKLFF. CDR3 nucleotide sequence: TGTGCCAGCAGCTTGGCTATGACAGTTGCAACTAATGAAAAACTGTTTTTT.

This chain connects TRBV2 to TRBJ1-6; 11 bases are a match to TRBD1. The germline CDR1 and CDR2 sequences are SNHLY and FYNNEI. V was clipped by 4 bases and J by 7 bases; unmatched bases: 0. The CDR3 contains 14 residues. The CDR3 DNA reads TGTGCCAGCAGTGGGACAGGGGGCAATTCACCCCTCCACTTT. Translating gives CASSGTGGNSPLHF.

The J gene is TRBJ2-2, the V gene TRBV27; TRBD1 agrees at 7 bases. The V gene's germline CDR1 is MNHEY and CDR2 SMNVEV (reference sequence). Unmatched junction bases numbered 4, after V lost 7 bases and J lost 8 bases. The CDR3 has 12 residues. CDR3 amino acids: CASTNRGGELFF. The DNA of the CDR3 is TGTGCCAGCACCAACAGGGGTGGGGAGCTGTTTTTT.

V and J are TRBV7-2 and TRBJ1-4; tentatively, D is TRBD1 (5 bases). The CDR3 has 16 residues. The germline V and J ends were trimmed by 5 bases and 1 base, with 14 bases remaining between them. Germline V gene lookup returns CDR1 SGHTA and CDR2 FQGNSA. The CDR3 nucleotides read TGTGCCAGCAGCCCTCGGGGGGACGGAACTAATGAAAAACTGTTTTTT. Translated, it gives CASSPRGDGTNEKLFF. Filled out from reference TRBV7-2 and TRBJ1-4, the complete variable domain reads GAGVSQSPSNKVTEKGKDVELRCDPISGHTALYWYRQSLGQGLEFLIYFQGNSAPDKSGLPSDRFSAERTGGSVSTLTIQRTQQEDSAVYLCASSPRGDGTNEKLFFGSGTQLSVL.